This T cell receptor beta chain was sequenced for a study of T cell responses to AZD1222 COVID-19 vaccine. Study-wide context: Second doses at about 4 or about 12 weeks were pooled.

The V and J ends lost 6 bases and 4 bases, in that order; junction bases with no gene match: 12. CDR3 length: 17 residues. Germline loops: CDR1 MDHEN, CDR2 SYDVKM. This table comes from immunoSEQ multiplex PCR, and its TCRdb copy is limited to in-frame clones, with some not included. This sample has 100,000 to 150,000 clones, with approximately 90% found just once. This clone was detected a few times. What it binds is unknown. Study-wide results and caveats: Donors in the cohort were predominantly white British and more often female, and clonal diversity was possibly underestimated. Two AZD1222 administrations were followed by greater Spike-specific TCR breadth and depth.

This receptor was taken from an adult in good health. The chain carries TRBV28 and TRBJ1-4, with 9 bases identical to TRBD1. The sequencing here drew on peripheral blood, taken on day 0 of AZD1222 vaccination. The CDR3 loop is CASSSPGTGLGNEKLFF. CDR3 nucleotide sequence: TGTGCCAGCAGCAGTCCCGGGACAGGGCTAGGTAATGAAAAACTGTTTTTT.